Listed here are 24 T cell receptor beta chains from one sample, sequenced in a study of T cell repertoires in cytomegalovirus infection. TCRdb recomputed calls from the reads with MiXCR, one row per CDR3 protein. Here the sample spans about 230,000 distinct CDR3 sequences, approximately 22% being singletons. Sequenced input: CD8+ T cells from PBMCs. All receptors come from a human donor in good health (CMV status not recorded). Some clones in this sample may be carry-over from other donors' samples.

This clonotype was counted at least ten times. The gene calls are TRBV27 and TRBJ1-2; D uncertain. The germline gives CDR1 MNHEY, CDR2 SMNVEV (reference sequence). V was pared by 5 bases and J by 5 bases, with 12 bases between. This CDR3 region has 13 residues. The CDR3 spells CASSPAYGYGYTF. The CDR3, as DNA: TGTGCCAGCAGTCCGGCTTATGGATATGGCTACACCTTC.

The chain carries TRBV27 and TRBJ1-1; D is uncertain. The CDR3 totals 14 residues. Per the germline V gene, CDR1 is MNHEY and CDR2 is SMNVEV (reference sequence). The ends were cut back, 5 bases at V and 2 bases at J, with 12 bases in the middle. CDR3 region: CASSLRALNTEAFF. The CDR3 DNA sequence: TGTGCCAGCAGTCTCCGGGCCCTCAACACTGAAGCTTTCTTT.

V is TRBV5-1 and J is TRBJ2-2, with TRBD2 as a possible D gene (6 bases). The V gene lost 4 bases and the J gene lost 5 bases, with 24 bases spanning the gap. The CDR3 runs 18 residues. The germline gives CDR1 SGHRS, CDR2 YFSETQ. DNA for the CDR3: TGCGCCAGCAGCACAACTTCGACTAGACTCTCGGGGACCGGGGAGCTGTTTTTT. It yields the protein CASSTTSTRLSGTGELFF.

This clonotype has ten or more counts. The chain joins TRBV7-2 to TRBJ2-3; a possible D gene is TRBD1 (6 bases). V was cut by 3 bases and J by 0 bases, with 19 bases left in between. This CDR3 comprises 18 residues. The germline gives CDR1 SGHTA, CDR2 FQGNSA. The CDR3 sequence is CASSFAGTPTSSTDTQYF. In DNA form, the CDR3 reads TGTGCCAGCAGCTTTGCCGGGACACCAACGTCTAGCACAGATACGCAGTATTTT.

This rearrangement joins TRBV29-1 to TRBJ1-2; TRBD1 matches at 7 bases. The CDR3 consists of 11 residues. Trimming removed 5 bases from V and 7 bases from J; junction bases left unmatched: 4. Germline CDR1 is SQVTM and CDR2 is ANQGSEA. The CDR3 loop reads CSVSTGVGYTF. Written as DNA, the CDR3 is TGCAGCGTTAGTACAGGGGTTGGCTACACCTTC.

V usage is TRBV2 and J usage is TRBJ1-1; D gene unclear. Per the germline V gene, CDR1 is SNHLY and CDR2 is FYNNEI. The V end was cut by 3 bases, the J end by 4 bases, with 3 bases between. This CDR3 region has 11 residues. CDR3: CASSDLTEAFF. CDR3 in DNA: TGTGCCAGCAGTGACCTCACTGAAGCTTTCTTT.

This clonotype was counted only a few times. The J gene is TRBJ1-1, the V gene TRBV14, with D uncertain. V was trimmed by 5 bases and J by 3 bases, leaving 10 bases between them. The CDR3 runs to 13 residues. Germline CDR1 is SGHDN and CDR2 is FVKESK. Written as DNA, the CDR3 is TGTGCCAGCAGCTTGCGGGCCTACACTGAAGCTTTCTTT. Protein: CASSLRAYTEAFF.

This clonotype appeared a few times. The CDR3 region has the DNA TGTGCCAGCAGTGATCCCCGGTCAGGGAGGTTCGCAGATACGCAGTATTTT. Its translation: CASSDPRSGRFADTQYF. V usage is TRBV25-1 and J usage is TRBJ2-3; D may be TRBD2 (6 bases). CDR3 length: 17 amino acids. Germline V gene sequence: CDR1 MGHDK, CDR2 SYGVNS. Trimming removed 3 bases at V and 4 bases at J, with 20 bases between.

Details on this clonotype: This may be a read error: a much more frequent sequence differs by one nucleotide. The chain is built from TRBV6-2 or TRBV6-3 and TRBJ1-1; TRBD1 matches 7 bases. The CDR3 sequence is 16 residues long. Germline values: CDR1 MNHEY, CDR2 SVGEGT. CDR3 in amino acids: CAGSYERSGGITEAFF. The CDR3 DNA follows: TGTGCCGGCAGTTACGAGAGGTCAGGGGGAATCACTGAAGCTTTCTTT.

Ten or more counts support this clonotype. The V gene is TRBV5-8, the J gene TRBJ2-1; 10 bases line up with TRBD2. Trimming at V came to 1 base and at J to 6 bases, leaving 1 base not matched to a gene. The CDR3 totals 14 residues. In germline, CDR1 is SGHTS, CDR2 YDEGEE. The CDR3 coding sequence is TGTGCCAGCAGCTTGCTAGCGGGGGTCAATGAGCAGTTCTTC. Translation gives CASSLLAGVNEQFF. Supplemented by reference TRBV5-8 and TRBJ2-1, the full variable domain reads EAGVTQSPTHLIKTRGQQATLRCSPISGHTSVYWYQQALGLGLQFLLWYDEGEERNRGNFPPRFSGRQFPNYSSELNVNALELEDSALYLCASSLLAGVNEQFFGPGTRLTVL.

The chain combines TRBV12-3 or TRBV12-4 with TRBJ2-2; D is undetermined. V lost 3 bases and J lost 4, with 6 bases in between. The CDR3 has 13 amino acids. CDR3 sequence (DNA): TGTGCCAGCAGTTTCTTCTCCACCGGGGAGCTGTTTTTT. This encodes CASSFFSTGELFF.

The rearrangement joins TRBV19 to TRBJ2-2, with D hard to call. The CDR3 consists of 13 residues. The V end lost 1 base, the J end lost 6 bases, and 6 bases lay between the germline ends. Germline-derived CDR1 and CDR2 are LNHDA and SQIVND (reference sequence). This CDR3 reads CASSIGGSGELFF. The CDR3 DNA sequence: TGTGCCAGTAGTATAGGGGGATCCGGGGAGCTGTTTTTT.

The genes are TRBV7-3 and TRBJ2-1; D remains unclear. The CDR3 length is 14 residues. Germline CDR1 and CDR2: SGHTA and FQGTGA. Trimming removed 5 bases at V and 4 bases at J, with 12 bases between. The CDR3 DNA reads as TGTGCCAGCAGCGACTCATTCGGATACAATGAGCAGTTCTTC. Amino acid sequence: CASSDSFGYNEQFF.

The chain uses TRBV2 and TRBJ1-2; D gene ambiguous. The length of the CDR3 is 10 residues. V lost 7 bases and J lost 8, with 8 bases in between. Per germline, CDR1 SNHLY and CDR2 FYNNEI. CDR3 residues: CASKVGGYTF. The CDR3 DNA sequence: TGTGCCAGCAAAGTCGGCGGCTACACCTTC.

V and J are TRBV12-3 or TRBV12-4 and TRBJ2-7, with D uncertain. V shed 2 bases and J shed 6 bases, with 11 bases lying between them. This CDR3 has 13 amino acids. As DNA, the CDR3 is TGTGCCAGCAGTTTATTCGAAAGTAGCGAGCAGTACTTC. This sequence encodes CASSLFESSEQYF.

In this sample, this clonotype turned up many times. This chain uses TRBV28 with TRBJ1-2, with D possibly TRBD1 on 6 matching bases. V was trimmed by 6 bases and J by 2 bases, leaving 19 bases between them. The CDR3 contains 16 residues. CDR1 is MDHEN and CDR2 is SYDVKM in the germline V gene. CDR3 residues: CASRHREGEPNYGYTF. As DNA, the CDR3 is TGTGCCAGCAGACATCGGGAGGGGGAGCCGAACTATGGCTACACCTTC.

The J gene is TRBJ2-1, the V gene TRBV19; 8 nucleotides agree with TRBD1. The V and J ends lost 3 bases and 6 bases, in that order; junction bases with no gene match: 7. The CDR3 runs 15 residues. Germline V lookup: CDR1 LNHDA, CDR2 SQIVND (reference sequence). As DNA, the CDR3 is TGTGCCAGTAGTATGGGGACAGGCCCAGGCAATGAGCAGTTCTTC. This codes for CASSMGTGPGNEQFF.

This clonotype was counted ten times or more. The chain is built from TRBV12-3 or TRBV12-4 and TRBJ2-2; D is uncertain. V lost 3 bases, J lost 7 bases, and 12 bases lay in between. The CDR3 sequence is 14 residues long. The CDR3 nucleotides are TGTGCCAGCAGTTTTTACGGATATATCGGGGAGCTGTTTTTT. This sequence encodes CASSFYGYIGELFF.

V and J are TRBV7-9 and TRBJ2-3; D is undetermined. The V end lost 3 bases, the J end lost 6 bases, and 7 bases lay between the germline ends. Germline V gene lookup returns CDR1 SEHNR and CDR2 FQNEAQ (reference sequence). The CDR3 totals 12 residues. This CDR3 reads CASSFLGDTQYF. For the CDR3, the DNA is TGTGCCAGCAGCTTCCTAGGTGATACGCAGTATTTT.

This clonotype was seen a few times. The chain's CDR3 is CASRSTGTGSSNEQFF. CDR3 DNA sequence: TGTGCCAGCAGAAGCACCGGGACAGGGAGCAGCAATGAGCAGTTCTTC. This chain uses TRBV2 with TRBJ2-1; 9 bases fit TRBD1. V was clipped by 6 bases and J by 6 bases; unmatched bases: 12. The CDR3 contains 16 residues. Germline CDR1 and CDR2: SNHLY and FYNNEI.

This clonotype has only a few counts. This rearrangement joins TRBV3-1 to TRBJ2-7; D is unclear. CDR1 is LGHDT and CDR2 is YNNKEL in the germline V gene (reference sequence). With 4 bases removed from V and 3 bases from J, the gap between germline ends came to 13 bases. CDR3 size: 14 residues. The CDR3 region is CASSPTTVGYEQYF. The DNA for the CDR3 is TGTGCCAGCAGCCCAACCACAGTGGGCTACGAGCAGTACTTC.

This clonotype has just a few counts. The genes are TRBV20-1 and TRBJ2-1; the D gene could be TRBD1 or TRBD2 (5 bases each). The germline CDR1 and CDR2 sequences are DFQATT and SNEGSKA (reference sequence). V lost 6 bases and J lost 1, with 16 bases in between. The CDR3 length is 15 residues. CDR3 amino acids: CSARAGGWSYNEQFF. The CDR3 DNA follows: TGCAGTGCCAGGGCGGGTGGGTGGTCCTACAATGAGCAGTTCTTC.

The chain links TRBV11-2 to TRBJ2-1, with 13 bases identical to TRBD2. Germline V CDR1 and CDR2: SGHAT, FQNNGV. The CDR3 spans 16 residues. The V and J ends lost 5 bases and 8 bases, in that order; junction bases with no gene match: 9. CDR3 residues: CASSTEGTSGDYEQFF. The CDR3 bases are TGTGCCAGCAGCACCGAAGGGACTAGCGGGGATTATGAGCAGTTCTTC. The whole variable domain, remainder taken from reference TRBV11-2 and TRBJ2-1, is EAGVAQSPRYKIIEKRQSVAFWCNPISGHATLYWYQQILGQGPKLLIQFQNNGVVDDSQLPKDRFSAERLKGVDSTLKIQPAKLEDSAVYLCASSTEGTSGDYEQFFGPGTRLTVL.

The chain uses TRBV7-6 and TRBJ1-4; D is possibly TRBD1 (5 bases). Germline lookup yields CDR1 SGHVS and CDR2 FNYEAQ. The CDR3 spans 15 residues. The V end lost 3 bases, the J end lost 8 bases, and 16 bases lay between the germline ends. The CDR3 sequence: CASSFGGDFMEKLFF. The CDR3 region has the DNA TGTGCCAGCAGCTTCGGCGGGGACTTTATGGAAAAACTGTTTTTT.